One and the same sample provided the 19 T cell receptor beta chains below, sequenced in a study of cytomegalovirus exposure and HLA in healthy donors. PCR involved 60 Vbeta and 13 Jbeta primers. Clones were read by immunoSEQ multiplex PCR, and TCRdb kept only the in-frame ones, dropping some. Of 100,000 to 150,000 clones listed, about 74% were seen once; the top ten hold about 2.5%. The sample comprised PBMCs. The receptors derive from a woman aged 40 to 55 in good health and CMV-seropositive.

This clone was seen more than once but under ten times. The genes are TRBV7-9 and TRBJ1-1; weak D call: TRBD1 (6 bases). Trimming took 3 bases from V and 4 from J, leaving 18 bases between them. Germline-derived CDR1 and CDR2 are SEHNR and FQNEAQ (reference sequence). CDR3 length: 16 residues. CDR3 sequence (DNA): TGTGCCAGCAGCTTCGCTGGCCGCAGGGGTGGCACTGAAGCTTTCTTT. It is translated as CASSFAGRRGGTEAFF.

The V gene is TRBV30, the J gene TRBJ2-1; D uncertain. V lost 2 bases, J lost 2 bases, and 4 bases lay in between. This CDR3 is 12 amino acids long. Germline CDR1 reads GTSNPN; CDR2 reads SVGIG (reference sequence). CDR3 in DNA: TGTGCCTGGAGTCCAACCTACAATGAGCAGTTCTTC. Its translation: CAWSPTYNEQFF. Filled out from reference TRBV30 and TRBJ2-1, the complete variable domain reads SQTIHQWPATLVQPVGSPLSLECTVEGTSNPNLYWYRQAAGRGLQLLFYSVGIGQISSEVPQNLSASRPQDRQFILSSKKLLLSDSGFYLCAWSPTYNEQFFGPGTRLTVL.

This clone has just a few counts. This chain connects TRBV6-1 to TRBJ2-7; D call uncertain. Germline-derived CDR1 and CDR2 are MNHNS and SASEGT. This CDR3 comprises 16 residues. Trimming removed 2 bases from V and 2 bases from J, with 16 bases in between. The CDR3 bases are TGTGCCAGCAGTGAATCCCCAGCAGGCTTCCCCTACGAGCAGTACTTC. Its translation: CASSESPAGFPYEQYF.

The gene calls are TRBV27 and TRBJ1-6; a possible D gene is TRBD1 (6 bases). Per the germline V gene, CDR1 is MNHEY and CDR2 is SMNVEV (reference sequence). The CDR3 contains 16 residues. Trimming pared 2 bases from V and 9 bases from J, leaving 17 bases between. CDR3 sequence: CASSLRGTLATSPLHF. The CDR3 region has the DNA TGTGCCAGCAGTTTAAGGGGGACATTAGCGACTTCACCCCTCCACTTT.

There are a few counts of this clone. The V and J genes are TRBV6-5 and TRBJ2-1; 15 bases are a match to TRBD2. The CDR3 has 16 residues. In germline, CDR1 is MNHEY, CDR2 SVGAGI. The V and J ends lost 2 bases and 6 bases, in that order; junction bases with no gene match: 2. The CDR3 DNA is TGTGCCAGCAGTTACGGGGGACTAGCGGGGGGCAATGAGCAGTTCTTC. Protein: CASSYGGLAGGNEQFF.

This clone was recorded only once. V usage is TRBV19 and J usage is TRBJ1-4, with 9 bases lining up with TRBD1. This CDR3 has 14 amino acids. V lost 6 bases, J lost 8 bases, and 7 bases stayed unmatched. Per germline, CDR1 LNHDA and CDR2 SQIVND (reference sequence). CDR3 in amino acids: CASSSTGGAEKLFF. Here the CDR3 DNA reads TGTGCCAGTAGCTCGACAGGGGGGGCCGAAAAACTGTTTTTT.

V is TRBV7-9 and J is TRBJ2-4; D is unresolved. The CDR3 is made up of 14 amino acids. Germline CDR1 is SEHNR and CDR2 is FQNEAQ (reference sequence). With 0 bases removed from V and 6 bases from J, the gap between germline ends came to 9 bases. This CDR3 reads CASSLASVPNIQYF. In DNA form, the CDR3 reads TGTGCCAGCAGCTTAGCGAGCGTTCCAAACATTCAGTACTTC.

The J gene is TRBJ2-5, the V gene TRBV5-6; the match to TRBD1 covers 8 bases. CDR3 size: 15 residues. Germline V gene data show CDR1 as SGHDT and CDR2 as YYEEEE. The junction had 8 bases not matched to a gene; V was cut back by 3 bases and J by 4 bases. The CDR3 coding sequence is TGTGCCAGCAGCTCGCTTCAGGGGGCGAGAGAGACCCAGTACTTC. It encodes CASSSLQGARETQYF.

The V and J genes are TRBV6-1 and TRBJ1-1, with D possibly TRBD1 on 6 matching bases. V shed 4 bases and J shed 1 base, with 7 bases lying between them. The germline V gene encodes CDR1 MNHNS and CDR2 SASEGT. The CDR3 runs 13 residues. The CDR3 nucleotides read TGTGCCAGCAGTGGACAGGCGAACACTGAAGCTTTCTTT. Translated, it gives CASSGQANTEAFF.

V usage is TRBV9 and J usage is TRBJ2-7; TRBD2 agrees at 10 bases. The length of the CDR3 is 18 residues. Germline CDR1 and CDR2: SGDLS and YYNGEE. The V segment lost 0 bases and the J segment 0 bases; nucleotides outside the gene matches: 9. Written as DNA, the CDR3 is TGTGCCAGCAGCGTAGGGATAGCGGGAGGCAGGAGCTCCTACGAGCAGTACTTC. This sequence encodes CASSVGIAGGRSSYEQYF. Drawing the rest from reference TRBV9 and TRBJ2-7, the complete variable domain is DSGVTQTPKHLITATGQRVTLRCSPRSGDLSVYWYQQSLDQGLQFLIQYYNGEERAKGNILERFSAQQFPDLHSELNLSSLELGDSALYFCASSVGIAGGRSSYEQYFGPGTRLTVT.

Only one count was recorded for this clone. The rearrangement uses TRBV7-9 and TRBJ1-1; perhaps TRBD1 as D (6 bases). Germline V gives CDR1 SEHNR, CDR2 FQNEAQ (reference sequence). This CDR3 spans 15 amino acids. V gave up 6 bases and J gave up 1 base, with 15 bases separating them. The CDR3 coding sequence is TGTGCCAGCAGTCCGGGGGGGGGCGAGAACACTGAAGCTTTCTTT. It codes for CASSPGGGENTEAFF. Supplemented by reference TRBV7-9 and TRBJ1-1, the full variable domain reads DTGVSQNPRHKITKRGQNVTFRCDPISEHNRLYWYRQTLGQGPEFLTYFQNEAQLEKSRLLSDRFSAERPKGSFSTLEIQRTEQGDSAMYLCASSPGGGENTEAFFGQGTRLTVV.

The J gene is TRBJ2-3, the V gene TRBV5-4, with D tentatively TRBD2 (6 bases). Germline CDR1 and CDR2: SGHNT and YYREEE (reference sequence). The CDR3 extends over 14 amino acids. V was trimmed by 4 bases and J by 2 bases, leaving 11 bases between them. The CDR3 bases are TGTGCCAGCAGCCGGGACTTTACCACAGATACGCAGTATTTT. It is translated as CASSRDFTTDTQYF.

The rearrangement links TRBV5-1 to TRBJ2-7, with 10 bases matching TRBD2. V was pared by 0 bases and J by 6 bases, with 9 bases of the junction left unmatched. CDR3 length: 16 residues. The germline V gene encodes CDR1 SGHRS and CDR2 YFSETQ. CDR3 DNA: TGCGCCAGCAGCTTGGGGACTAGCGGTAGTTCTAGCGAGCAGTACTTC. Amino acids: CASSLGTSGSSSEQYF.

The chain employs TRBV6-8 and TRBJ2-3; 9 bases are shared with TRBD2. V lost 6 bases, J lost 7 bases, and 8 bases stayed unmatched. The CDR3 has 14 residues. Looked up from germline, CDR1 is MNHGY and CDR2 is SAAAGT. The CDR3 DNA is TGTGCCAGCAGAAGGCGGGGGGGTCGCAATACGCAGTATTTT. As protein: CASRRRGGRNTQYF.

The chain joins TRBV19 to TRBJ2-5; 7 bases map to TRBD2. This CDR3 spans 15 amino acids. Germline V gives CDR1 LNHDA, CDR2 SQIVND (reference sequence). V trimming: 3 bases; J trimming: 3 bases; junction bases outside the gene matches: 7. This CDR3 is CASSITGGGKETQYF. For the CDR3, the DNA is TGTGCCAGTAGTATTACGGGGGGAGGAAAAGAGACCCAGTACTTC. Together with reference TRBV19 and TRBJ2-5, the CDR3 gives the full variable domain: DGGITQSPKYLFRKEGQNVTLSCEQNLNHDAMYWYRQDPGQGLRLIYYSQIVNDFQKGDIAEGYSVSREKKESFPLTVTSAQKNPTAFYLCASSITGGGKETQYFGPGTRLLVL.

The chain recombines TRBV7-2 with TRBJ1-3; 7 bases align to TRBD1. This CDR3 region has 16 residues. V was pared by 5 bases and J by 0 bases, with 7 bases of the junction left unmatched. The V gene's germline CDR1 is SGHTA and CDR2 FQGNSA. The CDR3 DNA reads TGTGCCAGCAGCCTCCGGACAGGCGGCTCTGGAAACACCATATATTTT. This codes for CASSLRTGGSGNTIYF.

The chain uses TRBV19 and TRBJ2-5; TRBD1 might be the D (5 bases). The CDR3 is 14 residues long. The germline CDR1 and CDR2 sequences are LNHDA and SQIVND (reference sequence). Deletions cut 3 bases from V and 5 bases from J, with 13 bases between. The CDR3 bases are TGTGCCAGTAGTATCGTCGCAGGGCAGGAGACCCAGTACTTC. Protein product: CASSIVAGQETQYF.

This clone was seen a few times. The chain combines TRBV27 with TRBJ2-7; D remains unclear. The CDR3 is 14 amino acids. Trimming left V 1 base short and J 3 bases short, with 10 bases between. Germline CDR1 and CDR2: MNHEY and SMNVEV (reference sequence). In DNA form, the CDR3 reads TGTGCCAGCAGTTTATACGCAGGTCGCTACGAGCAGTACTTC. The encoded protein is CASSLYAGRYEQYF.

For the CDR3, the DNA is TGTGCCAGTACCGAGACTCGACCCGTCTCTGGAAACACCATATATTTT. It yields the protein CASTETRPVSGNTIYF. The rearrangement uses TRBV19 and TRBJ1-3; D call uncertain. This CDR3 comprises 16 residues. Trimming cost V 7 bases and J 0 bases, with 16 bases left between them. CDR1 is LNHDA and CDR2 is SQIVND in the germline V gene (reference sequence).